The clone carrying this T cell receptor (beta chain) turned up a few times. What it binds is unknown. This sample was included in a study of CD8 T cells in ankylosing spondylitis. The germline gives CDR1 MGHDK, CDR2 SYGVNS. V was trimmed by 0 bases and J by 1 base, leaving 18 bases between them. There are 18 residues in the CDR3. Study-level findings and limits: Significant enrichment of disease-linked clones was reportedly seen in matched ankylosing spondylitis synovial fluid. A TCR beta motif of about 8 highly homologous variants appeared characteristic of ankylosing spondylitis blood. Before this, some motif variants had been reported in reactive arthritis synovial fluid and blood.

Quantitative barcoded 5'-RACE was used to prepare TCR beta libraries. In TCRdb, the 5' RACE reads were re-called with MiXCR into one record per CDR3 protein. The repertoire holds around 770,000 distinct CDR3 sequences, with around a fifth as singletons. Sequencing was performed on blood, either unsorted or a sorted T cell fraction (not recorded which). The TCR sequence derives from a male donor with ankylosing spondylitis. The rearrangement joins TRBV25-1 to TRBJ1-1, with D perhaps TRBD1 (6 bases). The CDR3 reads CASSEYRAGVTPNTEAFF. The CDR3 DNA reads TGTGCCAGCAGTGAATATAGGGCAGGGGTGACTCCGAACACTGAAGCTTTCTTT. The entire variable domain, with the rest obtained from reference TRBV25-1 and TRBJ1-1, is as follows: EADIYQTPRYLVIGTGKKITLECSQTMGHDKMYWYQQDPGMELHLIHYSYGVNSTEKGDLSSESTVSRIRTEHFPLTLESARPSHTSQYLCASSEYRAGVTPNTEAFFGQGTRLTVV.